This TCR beta chain is drawn from a study of cytomegalovirus exposure and HLA in healthy donors. The study, taken as a whole, reports: Upon later analysis, TCR association rates were observed to vary by HLA locus, being highest for DRB1 and lowest for HLA-C.

The CDR3 totals 15 residues. Trimming took off 3 bases at V and 12 bases at J, with 18 bases between the two ends. Germline V gene lookup returns CDR1 PRHDT and CDR2 FYEKMQ (reference sequence). Regarding this clone: Antigen specificity is unknown.

13 Jbeta primers and 60 Vbeta primers were used for the PCR. Sequenced by immunoSEQ multiplex PCR; TCRdb stores in-frame clones only, minus some. The sample yields about 180,000 clones, roughly 83% seen once. Sequencing used PBMCs. The TCR sequence derives from a boy under 10 years old in good health and CMV-seronegative. V gene TRBV13 combines with J gene TRBJ2-6; D might be TRBD2 (7 bases). The chain's CDR3 is CASSFKGGVPSVLTF. In DNA form, the CDR3 reads TGTGCCAGCAGCTTCAAGGGGGGGGTCCCAAGCGTCCTGACTTTC.